This T cell receptor beta chain was recorded in a study of Tregs in tolerant kidney transplant recipients. At the level of the study: Recipients received nonmyeloablative bone marrow transplants from related graft donors, with transient mixed chimerism.

The germline V gene has CDR1 MGHRA and CDR2 YSYEKL. V lost 1 base and J lost 2; bases outside the gene matches: 5. The CDR3 length is 16 residues. Thawed PBMCs were FACS-sorted into unstimulated CD4+CD25+CD127- regulatory T cells, CD4+CD25- non-regulatory cells, CD4 and CD8 cells. The repertoire was sequenced with immunoSEQ multiplex PCR; TCRdb's copy has only in-frame clones and lacks some. The table has 90,000 to 120,000 clones, around 90% seen once. This chain connects TRBV4-1 to TRBJ2-5; 9 nucleotides align to TRBD2. The source material was CD4+ T cells from blood, sampled before the transplant. The TCR sequence derives from a human donor who received a combined kidney and bone marrow transplant. The CDR3 DNA reads TGCGCCAGCAGCCAAGGGGGGCTAGCGGGACAAGAGACCCAGTACTTC. Amino acid sequence: CASSQGGLAGQETQYF.